One sample yielded the 13 T cell receptor beta chains listed below, sequenced in a study of cytomegalovirus exposure and HLA in healthy donors. Both 60 Vbeta primers and 13 Jbeta primers went into the PCR. Profiled with immunoSEQ multiplex PCR; TCRdb holds only in-frame clones, not every one. The sample lists 150,000 to 200,000 clones, roughly three quarters occurring once. The sample was PBMCs. The receptor source for this set is a woman in her 40s in good health and CMV-seropositive.

This sequence joins TRBV2 and TRBJ2-2; D not certain. V lost 10 bases, J lost 4 bases, and 13 bases lay in between. CDR3 size: 13 residues. Per the germline V gene, CDR1 is SNHLY and CDR2 is FYNNEI. The CDR3 loop reads CATNQAITGELFF. In DNA form, the CDR3 reads TGTGCCACCAACCAGGCTATCACCGGGGAGCTGTTTTTT.

The chain recombines TRBV18 with TRBJ2-1, with D uncertain. The CDR3 contains 13 residues. Germline values: CDR1 KGHSH, CDR2 LQKENI. Trimming cost V 2 bases and J 3 bases, with 5 bases left between them. Here the CDR3 DNA reads TGTGCCAGCTCACCAAACGGCTACAATGAGCAGTTCTTC. This encodes CASSPNGYNEQFF.

The V gene is TRBV29-1, the J gene TRBJ2-7, with a weak D call TRBD2 (5 bases). Trimming took 5 bases from V and 5 from J, leaving 16 bases between them. Germline assignment: CDR1 SQVTM and CDR2 ANQGSEA. This CDR3 comprises 13 residues. CDR3 nucleotide sequence: TGCAGCGTTAAGTCTGGCCTCGGGGACGAGCAGTACTTC. Translating it yields CSVKSGLGDEQYF.

V and J are TRBV4-3 and TRBJ2-6, with 9 bases lining up with TRBD1. This CDR3 comprises 17 residues. Germline CDR1 LGHNA, CDR2 YSLEER. The J segment lost 2 bases and the V segment lost 2 bases, leaving 4 bases of the junction unmatched. CDR3 in amino acids: CASSQSYRGPGANVLTF. DNA for the CDR3: TGCGCCAGCAGCCAATCGTACAGGGGGCCTGGGGCCAACGTCCTGACTTTC.

The rearrangement joins TRBV7-9 to TRBJ1-6; no firm D call. Germline V lookup: CDR1 SEHNR, CDR2 FQNEAQ (reference sequence). The CDR3 is 14 amino acids. V lost 4 bases, J lost 6 bases, and 10 bases lay in between. In DNA form, the CDR3 reads TGTGCCAGCAGCTCCGGTAATCCTAATTCACCCCTCCACTTT. Its translation: CASSSGNPNSPLHF.

There are a few counts of this clone. The V call is TRBV6-1, the J call TRBJ1-5, with D possibly matching TRBD1 (5 bases). The length of the CDR3 is 13 residues. Looked up from germline, CDR1 is MNHNS and CDR2 is SASEGT. Trimming removed 5 bases from V and 7 bases from J, with 12 bases in between. CDR3 nucleotide sequence: TGTGCCAGCAGTCCCGAAAGGGGACAGCCCCAGCATTTT. Translation: CASSPERGQPQHF.

V usage is TRBV4-3 and J usage is TRBJ2-1; 8 positions match TRBD2. Germline CDR1 and CDR2: LGHNA and YSLEER. Germline trimming cut 0 bases from V and 7 bases from J; bases unmatched to any gene: 5. This CDR3 region has 15 residues. CDR3 in amino acids: CASSQDSGGHNEQFF. The CDR3 DNA reads TGCGCCAGCAGCCAAGACTCGGGGGGGCATAATGAGCAGTTCTTC.

V and J are TRBV29-1 and TRBJ2-5; the match to TRBD2 covers 9 bases. CDR1 and CDR2 from the germline V gene are SQVTM and ANQGSEA. The CDR3 spans 13 residues. CDR3 region: CSYGRGGGETQYF. CDR3 coding DNA: TGCAGTTATGGGCGGGGGGGCGGAGAGACCCAGTACTTC.

This sequence joins TRBV30 and TRBJ2-1; 14 nucleotides match TRBD2. V lost 0 bases to trimming and J lost 9 bases; unmatched junction nucleotides: 4. Germline V CDR1 and CDR2: GTSNPN, SVGIG (reference sequence). The CDR3 is made up of 15 amino acids. The DNA for the CDR3 is TGTGCCTGGAGTGTAAGGGGACTAGCGGGGGTTGAGCAGTTCTTC. This encodes CAWSVRGLAGVEQFF.

The CDR3 DNA sequence: TGTGCCAGCAGCCAACCGACAGGGCGGAATGAGCAGTTCTTC. Translated: CASSQPTGRNEQFF. J is TRBJ2-1 and V is TRBV7-9; 7 nucleotides match TRBD1. The CDR3 consists of 14 residues. With 5 bases clipped from V and 7 bases from J, the junction kept 8 bases outside the gene matches. Per the germline V gene, CDR1 is SEHNR and CDR2 is FQNEAQ (reference sequence).

The V and J genes are TRBV5-6 and TRBJ1-1; the D gene is possibly TRBD1 (5 bases). The CDR3 extends over 14 amino acids. The V gene lost 5 bases and the J gene lost 1 base, with 12 bases spanning the gap. In germline, CDR1 is SGHDT, CDR2 YYEEEE. The CDR3 spells CASSKGMGNTEAFF. The CDR3 nucleotides are TGTGCCAGCAGTAAGGGGATGGGGAACACTGAAGCTTTCTTT.

The chain carries TRBV7-9 and TRBJ2-1; no clear D. This CDR3 has 14 residues. Germline values: CDR1 SEHNR, CDR2 FQNEAQ (reference sequence). V was clipped by 3 bases and J by 0 bases, with 6 bases between them. This CDR3 is CASSFSNSYNEQFF. DNA of the CDR3: TGTGCCAGCAGCTTTAGTAACTCCTACAATGAGCAGTTCTTC.

This chain joins TRBV15 and TRBJ2-1, with D possibly matching TRBD1 (6 bases). CDR3 length: 13 amino acids. Germline V CDR1 and CDR2: LNHNV, YYDKDF (reference sequence). V lost 5 bases and J 6 bases, leaving 11 bases between the germline ends. The CDR3 protein is CATSETGSNEQFF. DNA for the CDR3: TGTGCCACCAGCGAGACAGGATCCAATGAGCAGTTCTTC.